What follows are 31 T cell receptor beta chains derived from one specimen sequenced in a study of CD39 and CD103 CD8 tumor-infiltrating T cells. Clones were sequenced by immunoSEQ multiplex PCR, and TCRdb holds only the in-frame ones, with some missing. This sample has 1,500 to 1,700 clones, with around 59% found just once. Sequencing was performed on CD39- CD103+ CD8+ T cells sorted from the tumor. Indicated subset: CD103+CD39- single-positive CD45RA- CD8 T cells. The receptors derive from a human donor with head and neck squamous cell carcinoma.

This chain joins TRBV28 and TRBJ1-1, with D tentatively TRBD1 (6 bases). Germline V gene data show CDR1 as MDHEN and CDR2 as SYDVKM. V gave up 5 bases and J gave up 4 bases, with 23 bases separating them. The CDR3 contains 17 residues. This CDR3 is CASSPPWDIGLLTEAFF. DNA for the CDR3: TGTGCCAGCAGTCCCCCCTGGGACATCGGTCTACTCACTGAAGCTTTCTTT.

The chain joins TRBV28 to TRBJ2-5; 10 positions match TRBD1. The CDR3 has 15 residues. Germline V CDR1 and CDR2: MDHEN, SYDVKM. The V and J ends lost 6 bases and 2 bases, in that order; junction bases with no gene match: 6. CDR3 DNA sequence: TGTGCCAGCAGACTAGACAGGGGGCCACAAGAGACCCAGTACTTC. Translating gives CASRLDRGPQETQYF. The full variable domain, its missing parts supplied by reference TRBV28 and TRBJ2-5, is DVKVTQSSRYLVKRTGEKVFLECVQDMDHENMFWYRQDPGLGLRLIYFSYDVKMKEKGDIPEGYSVSREKKERFSLILESASTNQTSMYLCASRLDRGPQETQYFGPGTRLLVL.

This clone is classed as large. This CDR3 reads CASSLDGINSPLHF. In nucleotides, the CDR3 is TGCGCCAGCAGCCTCGACGGAATTAATTCACCCCTCCACTTT. The V call is TRBV4-3, the J call TRBJ1-6; D unresolved. Per the germline V gene, CDR1 is LGHNA and CDR2 is YSLEER. This CDR3 has 14 amino acids. Trimming removed 4 bases from V and 6 bases from J, with 10 bases in between.

The sample holds a few counts of this clone. The J gene is TRBJ2-5, the V gene TRBV5-4, with 9 bases lining up with TRBD2. The junction had 8 bases not matched to a gene; V was cut back by 3 bases and J by 5 bases. Germline loops: CDR1 SGHNT, CDR2 YYREEE (reference sequence). The CDR3 loop spans 15 amino acids. The CDR3 region is CASSWSGGWGETQYF. The CDR3 DNA reads TGTGCCAGCAGCTGGAGCGGGGGGTGGGGCGAGACCCAGTACTTC.

This chain links TRBV9 with TRBJ1-2; 9 positions match TRBD1. Unmatched junction bases numbered 8, after V lost 3 bases and J lost 5 bases. Germline CDR1 reads SGDLS; CDR2 reads YYNGEE. The CDR3 runs to 15 residues. The CDR3 bases are TGTGCCAGCAGCGCGGAGGGGACAGGGTCATATGGCTACACCTTC. It is translated as CASSAEGTGSYGYTF.

CDR3 residues: CASSPHGGSTDTQYF. CDR3 in DNA: TGTGCCAGCAGCCCACATGGGGGGAGCACAGATACGCAGTATTTT. The rearrangement uses TRBV7-3 and TRBJ2-3; possible D gene TRBD2, 6 bases. Germline CDR1 and CDR2: SGHTA and FQGTGA. The CDR3 runs to 15 residues. The V gene lost 5 bases and the J gene lost 0 bases, with 12 bases spanning the gap.

V usage is TRBV27 and J usage is TRBJ2-5, with D uncertain. V shed 5 bases and J shed 5 bases, with 9 bases lying between them. In germline, CDR1 is MNHEY, CDR2 SMNVEV (reference sequence). CDR3 size: 12 residues. CDR3 nucleotide sequence: TGTGCCAGCAGTAGAGGTGGCGAGACCCAGTACTTC. Its translation is CASSRGGETQYF.

In this sample, this clone is large. J is TRBJ1-4 and V is TRBV4-2; D uncertain. V was clipped by 0 bases and J by 7 bases, with 15 bases between them. CDR3 length: 16 residues. Per the germline V gene, CDR1 is LGHNA and CDR2 is YNFKEQ. CDR3 residues: CASSQDIRGSIEKLFF. The CDR3 DNA reads as TGTGCCAGCAGCCAAGATATACGAGGGAGTATTGAAAAACTGTTTTTT.

This clone was found a few times. The chain employs TRBV9 and TRBJ1-2; TRBD1 is a possible D gene (6 bases). V lost 6 bases and J lost 2, with 11 bases in between. The germline CDR1 and CDR2 sequences are SGDLS and YYNGEE. The CDR3 runs to 13 residues. The CDR3 DNA sequence: TGTGCCAGCACGACCCAGGGGAACTATGGCTACACCTTC. Translation: CASTTQGNYGYTF.

This clone is classed as large (0.1 to 1%). The chain links TRBV29-1 to TRBJ1-1; D call uncertain. In germline, CDR1 is SQVTM, CDR2 ANQGSEA. This CDR3 comprises 13 residues. Trimming shortened V by 8 bases and J by 2 bases, and 15 bases separated the two germline ends. CDR3 nucleotides: TGCAGCACCGCCTCGGGATCCAACACTGAAGCTTTCTTT. Encoded protein: CSTASGSNTEAFF.

This chain joins TRBV28 and TRBJ2-3, with D maybe TRBD1 (6 bases). Germline V lookup: CDR1 MDHEN, CDR2 SYDVKM. The CDR3 runs 16 residues. Trimming left V 5 bases short and J 6 bases short, with 21 bases between. CDR3 in amino acids: CASSPELQGVGDTQYF. The CDR3 DNA reads as TGTGCCAGCAGTCCGGAACTACAGGGAGTAGGGGATACGCAGTATTTT.

In DNA, the CDR3 is TGTGCCTGGAGTGTAGGGACAGGGATCGAGCAGTACTTC. Its translation: CAWSVGTGIEQYF. This chain joins TRBV30 and TRBJ2-7; 9 bases map to TRBD1. Germline V gives CDR1 GTSNPN, CDR2 SVGIG (reference sequence). V lost 0 bases to trimming and J lost 6 bases; unmatched junction nucleotides: 3. The CDR3 consists of 13 residues.

The V gene is TRBV7-9, the J gene TRBJ2-1; the D is unclear. In germline, CDR1 is SEHNR, CDR2 FQNEAQ (reference sequence). This CDR3 comprises 14 residues. Trimming shortened V by 7 bases and J by 2 bases, and 12 bases separated the two germline ends. CDR3 DNA sequence: TGTGCCAGCATGAGACCTCCTCCCTACAATGAGCAGTTCTTC. Its translation: CASMRPPPYNEQFF.

The chain combines TRBV28 with TRBJ2-3; D is unresolved. The CDR3 has 14 residues. Between the trimmed V and J ends, which lost 3 bases and 3 bases, there was a span of 10 bases. Germline values: CDR1 MDHEN, CDR2 SYDVKM. CDR3 region: CASSFLSGTDTQYF. The CDR3 DNA reads TGTGCCAGCAGTTTTCTCTCTGGGACAGATACGCAGTATTTT.

J is TRBJ2-5 and V is TRBV5-6; 13 bases match TRBD2. Germline loops: CDR1 SGHDT, CDR2 YYEEEE. The CDR3 is 16 residues long. Trimming took 4 bases from V and 5 from J; bases not matched to a gene: 8. CDR3 in amino acids: CASSPGLAGERETQYF. The CDR3 coding sequence is TGTGCCAGCAGCCCCGGACTAGCGGGGGAGCGGGAGACCCAGTACTTC.

This clone is categorized as large. The rearrangement uses TRBV4-3 and TRBJ1-6; no definite D call. The CDR3 is 18 amino acids. CDR1 LGHNA and CDR2 YSLEER come from the germline V gene. The ends were cut back, 0 bases at V and 2 bases at J, with 14 bases in the middle. For the CDR3, the DNA is TGCGCCAGCAGCCAAGATCTTCCGGGTTTCACCTATAATTCACCCCTCCACTTT. Translating gives CASSQDLPGFTYNSPLHF.

V is TRBV7-9 and J is TRBJ2-1; no firm D call. Germline CDR1 SEHNR, CDR2 FQNEAQ (reference sequence). Trimming removed 2 bases from V and 6 bases from J, with 8 bases in between. The length of the CDR3 is 13 residues. The chain's CDR3 is CASSLSSRNEQFF. In DNA, the CDR3 is TGTGCCAGCAGCTTAAGTTCGCGCAATGAGCAGTTCTTC.

This chain uses TRBV2 with TRBJ2-3; 8 bases line up with TRBD1. Trimming cost V 6 bases and J 3 bases; bases outside gene matches: 8. This CDR3 is built from 15 residues. Germline V CDR1 and CDR2: SNHLY, FYNNEI. CDR3 loop: CASRETGEETDTQYF. In nucleotides, the CDR3 is TGTGCCAGCAGGGAGACAGGGGAGGAAACAGATACGCAGTATTTT.

This sequence joins TRBV4-3 and TRBJ2-3; D gene ambiguous. Germline CDR1 reads LGHNA; CDR2 reads YSLEER. V lost 0 bases and J 6 bases, leaving 13 bases between the germline ends. The CDR3 extends over 15 amino acids. CDR3 protein: CASSQERTRLDTQYF. For the CDR3, the DNA is TGCGCCAGCAGCCAAGAAAGAACCAGGTTGGATACGCAGTATTTT.

This clone was detected only a few times. The rearrangement joins TRBV5-1 to TRBJ1-1; D not resolved. The CDR3 has 14 amino acids. Deletions cut 0 bases from V and 1 base from J, with 7 bases between. In germline, CDR1 is SGHRS, CDR2 YFSETQ. In nucleotides, the CDR3 is TGCGCCAGCAGCTTGGAGTGGGGGAACACTGAAGCTTTCTTT. It encodes CASSLEWGNTEAFF.

This clone has a handful of counts. V usage is TRBV30 and J usage is TRBJ1-3, with no clear D. V lost 0 bases and J 12 bases, leaving 15 bases between the germline ends. In germline, CDR1 is GTSNPN, CDR2 SVGIG (reference sequence). This CDR3 comprises 13 residues. The CDR3 sequence is CAWSVMLGDHIYF. The CDR3 DNA reads as TGTGCCTGGAGTGTGATGTTAGGAGACCACATATATTTT.

V gene TRBV5-8 combines with J gene TRBJ2-1, with 10 nucleotides matching TRBD2. The ends lost 4 bases at V and 4 bases at J; junction bases unmatched: 5. This CDR3 contains 15 residues. CDR1 and CDR2 (germline): SGHTS, YDEGEE. The CDR3 coding sequence is TGTGCCAGCAGCCAACTAGCGGGGAGTTACAATGAGCAGTTCTTC. Encoded protein: CASSQLAGSYNEQFF. The whole variable domain, filled in from reference TRBV5-8 and TRBJ2-1, reads EAGVTQSPTHLIKTRGQQATLRCSPISGHTSVYWYQQALGLGLQFLLWYDEGEERNRGNFPPRFSGRQFPNYSSELNVNALELEDSALYLCASSQLAGSYNEQFFGPGTRLTVL.

A few counts support this clone. The chain couples TRBV6-1 to TRBJ1-5, with D hard to call. The CDR3 length is 16 residues. Germline V lookup: CDR1 MNHNS, CDR2 SASEGT. The germline V and J ends were trimmed by 2 bases and 7 bases, with 18 bases remaining between them. The CDR3 loop is CASSESNLVGKQPQHF. The CDR3 DNA reads TGTGCCAGCAGTGAATCGAATCTTGTAGGGAAGCAGCCCCAGCATTTT.

The chain carries TRBV9 and TRBJ1-6; 9 bases match TRBD1. This CDR3 contains 18 residues. V was pared by 3 bases and J by 0 bases, with 7 bases of the junction left unmatched. Germline-derived CDR1 and CDR2 are SGDLS and YYNGEE. The CDR3 nucleotides are TGTGCCAGCAGCGAGGGACAGGGCCCGAGCTCCTATAATTCACCCCTCCACTTT. Amino acids: CASSEGQGPSSYNSPLHF.

This clone has a handful of counts. CDR3 sequence: CASTRGGEAEAFF. The DNA of the CDR3 is TGTGCCAGCACAAGGGGAGGGGAGGCTGAAGCTTTCTTT. V and J are TRBV25-1 and TRBJ1-1, with D perhaps TRBD1 (5 bases). This CDR3 has 13 amino acids. V gave up 7 bases and J gave up 6 bases, with 15 bases separating them. Per the germline V gene, CDR1 is MGHDK and CDR2 is SYGVNS. Complete variable domain (other parts from reference TRBV25-1 and TRBJ1-1): EADIYQTPRYLVIGTGKKITLECSQTMGHDKMYWYQQDPGMELHLIHYSYGVNSTEKGDLSSESTVSRIRTEHFPLTLESARPSHTSQYLCASTRGGEAEAFFGQGTRLTVV.

This clone has a handful of counts. The rearrangement links TRBV19 to TRBJ1-5, with D uncertain. V dropped 7 bases and J dropped 2 bases, with 15 bases sitting between them. This CDR3 has 15 residues. Germline CDR1 reads LNHDA; CDR2 reads SQIVND (reference sequence). CDR3 sequence (DNA): TGTGCCAGTATTCCTGCGACGGGAGGCAATCAGCCCCAGCATTTT. It encodes CASIPATGGNQPQHF.

This clone ranks as large (0.1 to 1%). The V call is TRBV10-3, the J call TRBJ2-7; TRBD1 aligns across 11 bases. V lost 3 bases and J lost 5; bases outside the gene matches: 3. The germline V gene has CDR1 ENHRY and CDR2 SYGVKD. This CDR3 contains 14 residues. The CDR3 here is CAISDGTGGNEQYF. The CDR3 nucleotides read TGTGCCATCAGTGATGGGACAGGGGGTAACGAGCAGTACTTC.

In its sample, this clone was seen a few times. CDR3 DNA: TGTGCCAGCAGCAAGCTTATGGGGGAACTGAACACTGAAGCTTTCTTT. It encodes CASSKLMGELNTEAFF. The V call is TRBV7-9, the J call TRBJ1-1; TRBD1 might be the D (5 bases). CDR3 size: 16 residues. The V gene's germline CDR1 is SEHNR and CDR2 FQNEAQ (reference sequence). Trimming removed 5 bases at V and 0 bases at J, with 16 bases between.

V gene TRBV10-3 combines with J gene TRBJ2-6, with unresolved D. Germline CDR1 ENHRY, CDR2 SYGVKD. The CDR3 is 16 amino acids. V dropped 3 bases and J dropped 1 base, with 10 bases sitting between them. The CDR3 sequence: CAISDGSPSGANVLTF. The CDR3 region has the DNA TGTGCCATCAGTGACGGGTCCCCTTCTGGGGCCAACGTCCTGACTTTC.

This sequence joins TRBV30 and TRBJ2-3, with TRBD2 matching over 7 bases. Germline trimming cut 4 bases from V and 4 bases from J; bases unmatched to any gene: 11. Germline lookup yields CDR1 GTSNPN and CDR2 SVGIG (reference sequence). The CDR3 spans 15 residues. The CDR3: CAWTSGGGLSDTQYF. Written as DNA, the CDR3 is TGTGCCTGGACTTCTGGGGGGGGGTTATCAGATACGCAGTATTTT.

This rearrangement joins TRBV7-8 to TRBJ2-7; 7 bases are shared with TRBD1. V lost 4 bases and J lost 9; bases outside the gene matches: 15. CDR1 is SGHVS, CDR2 FQNEAQ, per germline. The CDR3 is 15 residues long. For the CDR3, the DNA is TGTGCCAGCAGCTCCTCCGGGACAGCCAATTCGGGGCAGTACTTC. Its translation is CASSSSGTANSGQYF.